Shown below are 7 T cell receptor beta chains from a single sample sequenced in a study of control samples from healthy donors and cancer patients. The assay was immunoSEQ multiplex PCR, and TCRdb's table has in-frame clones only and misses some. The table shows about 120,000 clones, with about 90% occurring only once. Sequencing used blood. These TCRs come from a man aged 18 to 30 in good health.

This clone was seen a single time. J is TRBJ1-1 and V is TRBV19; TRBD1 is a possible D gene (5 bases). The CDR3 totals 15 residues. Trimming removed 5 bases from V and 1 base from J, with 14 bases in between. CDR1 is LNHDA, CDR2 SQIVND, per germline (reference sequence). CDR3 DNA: TGTGCCAGTAGTCCGGGCGCAGGGAGGAACACTGAAGCTTTCTTT. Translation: CASSPGAGRNTEAFF.

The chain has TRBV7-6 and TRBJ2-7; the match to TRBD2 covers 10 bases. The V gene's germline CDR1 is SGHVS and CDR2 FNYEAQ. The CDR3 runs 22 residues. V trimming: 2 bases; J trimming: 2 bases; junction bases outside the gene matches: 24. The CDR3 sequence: CASSLKGPAASGSLVYAYEQYF. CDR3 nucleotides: TGTGCCAGCAGCTTAAAGGGTCCCGCGGCTAGCGGGAGTCTAGTCTACGCCTACGAGCAGTACTTC.

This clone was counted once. The chain's CDR3 is CASSRDLRDGDEKLFF. In DNA form, the CDR3 reads TGTGCCAGCAGCCGTGACCTCAGGGATGGCGATGAAAAACTGTTTTTT. J is TRBJ1-4 and V is TRBV7-3, with a weak D call TRBD1 (5 bases). Per germline, CDR1 SGHTA and CDR2 FQGTGA. Trimming took off 5 bases at V and 6 bases at J, with 19 bases between the two ends. The CDR3 has 16 residues.

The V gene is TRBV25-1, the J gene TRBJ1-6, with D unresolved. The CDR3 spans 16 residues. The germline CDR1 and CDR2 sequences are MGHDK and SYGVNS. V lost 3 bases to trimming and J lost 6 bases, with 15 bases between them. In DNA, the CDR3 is TGTGCCAGCAGTGATGGACCGGAGAACTTTAATTCACCCCTCCACTTT. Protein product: CASSDGPENFNSPLHF.

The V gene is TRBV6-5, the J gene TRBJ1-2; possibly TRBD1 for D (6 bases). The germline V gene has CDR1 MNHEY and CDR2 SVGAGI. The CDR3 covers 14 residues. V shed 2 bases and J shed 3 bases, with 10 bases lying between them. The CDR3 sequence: CASSYRDTYYGYTF. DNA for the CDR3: TGTGCCAGCAGTTACAGGGACACTTACTATGGCTACACCTTC.

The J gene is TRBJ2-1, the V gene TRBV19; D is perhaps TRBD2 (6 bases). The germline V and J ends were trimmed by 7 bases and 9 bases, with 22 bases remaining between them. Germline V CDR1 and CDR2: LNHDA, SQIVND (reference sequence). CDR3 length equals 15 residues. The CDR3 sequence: CASTQRGTARGEQFF. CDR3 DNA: TGTGCCAGTACCCAACGAGGGACTGCCCGCGGTGAGCAGTTCTTC.

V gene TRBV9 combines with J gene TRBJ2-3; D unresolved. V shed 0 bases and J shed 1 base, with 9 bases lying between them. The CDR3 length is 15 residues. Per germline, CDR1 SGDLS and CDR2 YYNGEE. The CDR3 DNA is TGTGCCAGCAGCGTAGGATCCCAGGGCACAGATACGCAGTATTTT. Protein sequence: CASSVGSQGTDTQYF.